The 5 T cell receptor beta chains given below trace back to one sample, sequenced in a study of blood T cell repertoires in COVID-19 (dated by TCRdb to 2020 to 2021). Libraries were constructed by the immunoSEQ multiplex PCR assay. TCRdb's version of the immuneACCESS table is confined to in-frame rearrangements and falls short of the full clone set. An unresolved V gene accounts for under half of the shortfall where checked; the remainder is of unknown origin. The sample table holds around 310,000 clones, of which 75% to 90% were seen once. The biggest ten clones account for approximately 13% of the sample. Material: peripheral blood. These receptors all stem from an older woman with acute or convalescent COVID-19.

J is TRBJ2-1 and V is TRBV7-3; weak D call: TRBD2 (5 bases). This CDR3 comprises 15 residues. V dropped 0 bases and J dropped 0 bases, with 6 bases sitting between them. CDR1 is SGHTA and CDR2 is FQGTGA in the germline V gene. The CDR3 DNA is TGTGCCAGCAGCTTAACGGGGAGCTCCTACAATGAGCAGTTCTTC. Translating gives CASSLTGSSYNEQFF.

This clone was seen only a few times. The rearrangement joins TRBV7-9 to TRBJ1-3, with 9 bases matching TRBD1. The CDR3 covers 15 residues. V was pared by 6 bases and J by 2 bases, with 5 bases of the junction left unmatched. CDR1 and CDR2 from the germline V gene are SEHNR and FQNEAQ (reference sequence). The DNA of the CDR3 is TGTGCCAGCAGGAAAGACAGGGGGGCTGGAAACACCATATATTTT. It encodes CASRKDRGAGNTIYF.

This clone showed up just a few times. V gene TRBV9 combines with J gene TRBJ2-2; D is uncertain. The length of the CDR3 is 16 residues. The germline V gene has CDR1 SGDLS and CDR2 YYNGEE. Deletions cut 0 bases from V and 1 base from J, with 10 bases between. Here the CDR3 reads CASSVELVGNTGELFF. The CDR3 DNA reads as TGTGCCAGCAGCGTAGAGTTAGTCGGGAACACCGGGGAGCTGTTTTTT.

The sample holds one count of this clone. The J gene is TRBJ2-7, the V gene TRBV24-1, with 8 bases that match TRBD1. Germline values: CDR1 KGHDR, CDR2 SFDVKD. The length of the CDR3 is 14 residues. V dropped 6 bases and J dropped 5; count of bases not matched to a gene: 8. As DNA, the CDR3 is TGTGCCACCAGTCTGACAGGGGCGGGGAACGAGCAGTACTTC. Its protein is CATSLTGAGNEQYF.

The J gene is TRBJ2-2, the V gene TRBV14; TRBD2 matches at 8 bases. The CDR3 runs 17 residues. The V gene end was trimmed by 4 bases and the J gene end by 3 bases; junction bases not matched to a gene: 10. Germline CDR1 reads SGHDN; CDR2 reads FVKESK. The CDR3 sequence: CASSLESGGPYTGELFF. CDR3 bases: TGTGCCAGCAGCCTTGAAAGCGGGGGCCCTTACACCGGGGAGCTGTTTTTT.